This T cell receptor (beta chain) was obtained from a study of cytomegalovirus exposure and HLA in healthy donors. Study observations and caveats: The authors later linked a missense DCLRE1C variant to TCR beta V- and J-gene trimming. The authors listed some 150 TCR beta chains as cytomegalovirus-associated.

CDR3 size: 18 residues. Germline assignment: CDR1 SGHAT and CDR2 FQNNGV. V lost 5 bases to trimming and J lost 5 bases; unmatched junction nucleotides: 10. As to this clone: What it binds is unknown.

It was with 60 Vbeta and 13 Jbeta primers that the PCR ran. The assay was immunoSEQ multiplex PCR, and TCRdb's table has in-frame clones only and misses some. The table lists around 150,000 clones, approximately 70% of them singletons. The chain employs TRBV11-2 and TRBJ2-2, with 14 bases fitting TRBD2. This TCR was sampled from a woman aged 40 to 55 in good health and CMV-seropositive. The source material was PBMCs. CDR3 nucleotide sequence: TGTGCCAGCAGCGGGACGACTAGCGGGGGGGCCTGGACCGGGGAGCTGTTTTTT. Translation: CASSGTTSGGAWTGELFF.